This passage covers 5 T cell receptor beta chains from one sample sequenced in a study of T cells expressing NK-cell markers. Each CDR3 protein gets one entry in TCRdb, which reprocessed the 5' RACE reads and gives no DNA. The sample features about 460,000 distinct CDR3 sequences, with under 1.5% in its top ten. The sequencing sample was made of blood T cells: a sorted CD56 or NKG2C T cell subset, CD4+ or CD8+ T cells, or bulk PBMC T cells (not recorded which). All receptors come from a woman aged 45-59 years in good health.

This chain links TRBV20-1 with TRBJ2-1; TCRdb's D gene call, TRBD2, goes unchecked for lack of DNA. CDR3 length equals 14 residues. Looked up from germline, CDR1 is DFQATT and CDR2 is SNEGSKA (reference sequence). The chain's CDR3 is CSASGGVHSNEQFF.

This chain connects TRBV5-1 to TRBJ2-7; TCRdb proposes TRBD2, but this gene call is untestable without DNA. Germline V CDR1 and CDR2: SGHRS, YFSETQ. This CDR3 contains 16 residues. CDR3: CASSLEAGDLSYEQYF.

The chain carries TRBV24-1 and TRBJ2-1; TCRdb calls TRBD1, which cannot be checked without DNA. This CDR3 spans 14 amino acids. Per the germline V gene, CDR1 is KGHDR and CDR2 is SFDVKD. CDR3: CATGKTGNHNEQFF.

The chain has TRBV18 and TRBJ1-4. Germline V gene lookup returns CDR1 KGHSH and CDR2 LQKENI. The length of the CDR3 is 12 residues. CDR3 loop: CASSPREGELFF. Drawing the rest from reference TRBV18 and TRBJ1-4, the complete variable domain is NAGVMQNPRHLVRRRGQEARLRCSPMKGHSHVYWYRQLPEEGLKFMVYLQKENIIDESGMPKERFSAEFPKEGPSILRIQQVVRGDSAAYFCASSPREGELFFGSGTQLSVL.

CDR3 sequence: CASTLRGLNYGYTF. This chain connects TRBV6-6 to TRBJ1-2. The germline gives CDR1 MNHNY, CDR2 SVGAGI (reference sequence). The CDR3 consists of 14 residues.